A single sample gave rise to the 24 T cell receptor beta chains below, sequenced in a study of T cell repertoires and HLA-DP antigens. Their cognate antigens are unknown. This table comes from immunoSEQ multiplex PCR, and its TCRdb copy is limited to in-frame clones, with some not included. Of over 100,000 clones in the sample, roughly 92% were seen once. Source material: CD4+ T cells from PBMCs. The receptors were gathered from a woman between 18 and 29 years old in good health and CMV-seronegative.

The V call is TRBV7-6, the J call TRBJ2-7; D is tentatively TRBD1 or TRBD2 (6 bases each). The CDR3 extends over 13 amino acids. Germline V gene data show CDR1 as SGHVS and CDR2 as FNYEAQ. Trimming took 3 bases from V and 6 from J, leaving 12 bases between them. This chain's CDR3 is CASSLGAGLEQYV. Here the CDR3 DNA reads TGTGCCAGCAGCTTGGGGGCGGGGCTCGAGCAGTACGTC.

The V gene is TRBV5-1, the J gene TRBJ2-1, with TRBD2 matching 8 bases. Germline trimming cut 0 bases from V and 5 bases from J; bases unmatched to any gene: 13. CDR1 and CDR2 (germline): SGHRS, YFSETQ. CDR3 size: 18 residues. The CDR3 here is CASSLAGGRTNVNNEQFF. For the CDR3, the DNA is TGCGCCAGCAGCTTGGCTGGCGGGAGGACCAACGTCAACAATGAGCAGTTCTTC.

The CDR3 sequence is CASSLLAGVSDTQYF. DNA for the CDR3: TGTGCCAGCTCCCTACTAGCGGGGGTTTCAGATACGCAGTATTTT. The chain has TRBV18 and TRBJ2-3; 11 bases fit TRBD2. This CDR3 is built from 15 residues. Germline CDR1 KGHSH, CDR2 LQKENI. V shed 6 bases, J shed 4 bases, and the junction held 6 bases outside the gene matches.

The chain joins TRBV16 to TRBJ1-4; D perhaps matches TRBD1 (5 bases). Germline CDR1 KGHSY, CDR2 FQNENV. This CDR3 comprises 15 residues. V was trimmed by 4 bases and J by 5 bases, leaving 14 bases between them. CDR3: CASSPSGTGNEKLFF. As DNA, the CDR3 is TGTGCCAGCAGCCCATCCGGGACTGGGAATGAAAAACTGTTTTTT.

The rearrangement links TRBV14 to TRBJ1-2; D unresolved. The CDR3 contains 12 residues. The V end was cut by 4 bases, the J end by 2 bases, with 5 bases between. Germline values: CDR1 SGHDN, CDR2 FVKESK. DNA of the CDR3: TGTGCCAGCAGCCGAGCCAACTATGGCTACACCTTC. Its translation is CASSRANYGYTF.

V usage is TRBV29-1 and J usage is TRBJ2-7; D perhaps matches TRBD2 (5 bases). The germline CDR1 and CDR2 sequences are SQVTM and ANQGSEA. Trimming shortened V by 3 bases and J by 9 bases, and 18 bases separated the two germline ends. The length of the CDR3 is 13 residues. The CDR3 DNA sequence: TGCAGCGTTGAGATGGTGGCTGGAGGACTGCAGTACTTC. Translated: CSVEMVAGGLQYF.

This clone was picked up one time. The chain employs TRBV5-4 and TRBJ2-7; D remains unclear. Germline values: CDR1 SGHNT, CDR2 YYREEE (reference sequence). The CDR3 consists of 13 residues. Trimming left V 3 bases short and J 6 bases short, with 13 bases between. CDR3 sequence: CASSWGNLGEQYV. For the CDR3, the DNA is TGTGCCAGCAGCTGGGGAAATTTAGGCGAGCAGTACGTC.

The V call is TRBV5-1, the J call TRBJ2-3; 7 bases line up with TRBD2. Germline-derived CDR1 and CDR2 are SGHRS and YFSETQ. There are 15 residues in the CDR3. The J segment lost 3 bases and the V segment lost 1 base, leaving 5 bases of the junction unmatched. The CDR3 sequence is CASSLLALATDTQYF. CDR3 in DNA: TGCGCCAGCAGCTTGTTGGCACTAGCGACAGATACGCAGTATTTT.

This clone was detected only once. DNA of the CDR3: TGTGCCAGCAGTTTACTAGGGGTTGTAACAGATACGCAGTATTTT. Translating it yields CASSLLGVVTDTQYF. The chain combines TRBV27 with TRBJ2-3; D is possibly TRBD1 (5 bases). Trimming cost V 2 bases and J 3 bases, with 12 bases left between them. The CDR3 is 15 residues long. The germline CDR1 and CDR2 sequences are MNHEY and SMNVEV (reference sequence).

This chain connects TRBV29-1 to TRBJ2-1; 12 bases are shared with TRBD2. CDR1 is SQVTM, CDR2 ANQGSEA, per germline. V trimming: 6 bases; J trimming: 16 bases; junction bases outside the gene matches: 16. The CDR3 has 14 amino acids. The CDR3 here is CSVPRRVLAGGQFF. CDR3 nucleotides: TGCAGCGTCCCCAGAAGGGTTCTAGCGGGGGGGCAATTCTTC.

The chain employs TRBV6-7 and TRBJ1-4; D gene unclear. TRBV6-7 is identified as an open reading frame with a role that is uncertain. Trimming removed 1 base at V and 1 base at J, with 13 bases between. This CDR3 spans 17 amino acids. CDR3 DNA: TGTGCCAGCAGTTACTACAAGCGGAGTCGAACTAATGAAAAACTGTTTTTT. Protein sequence: CASSYYKRSRTNEKLFF.

This chain links TRBV28 with TRBJ2-1; no clear D. The CDR3 is 13 residues long. CDR1 is MDHEN, CDR2 SYDVKM, per germline. V dropped 3 bases and J dropped 4 bases, with 7 bases sitting between them. The CDR3 region is CASSFRRYNEQFF. As DNA, the CDR3 is TGTGCCAGCAGTTTTCGAAGGTACAATGAGCAGTTCTTC.

The chain combines TRBV6-6 with TRBJ1-5; possibly TRBD1 for D (5 bases). Germline values: CDR1 MNHNY, CDR2 SVGAGI (reference sequence). The V end lost 6 bases, the J end lost 5 bases, and 20 bases lay between the germline ends. The length of the CDR3 is 16 residues. This CDR3 reads CASRPPQGERDQPQHF. For the CDR3, the DNA is TGTGCCAGCAGACCACCCCAAGGGGAGCGGGATCAGCCCCAGCATTTT.

This chain uses TRBV11-2 with TRBJ1-2; D is ambiguous. V was clipped by 3 bases and J by 4 bases, with 12 bases between them. Germline V lookup: CDR1 SGHAT, CDR2 FQNNGV. The CDR3 is made up of 14 amino acids. The DNA of the CDR3 is TGTGCCAGCAGCTTCCTCGGTGGACCCTATGGCTACACCTTC. Its translation is CASSFLGGPYGYTF.

This sequence joins TRBV5-1 and TRBJ1-4, with 7 nucleotides matching TRBD1. Germline V gene lookup returns CDR1 SGHRS and CDR2 YFSETQ. The CDR3 covers 13 residues. The V and J ends lost 4 bases and 7 bases, in that order; junction bases with no gene match: 4. The CDR3 sequence: CASSQTGREKLFF. The CDR3 nucleotides read TGCGCCAGCAGCCAGACAGGGCGTGAAAAACTGTTTTTT.

The chain recombines TRBV5-1 with TRBJ2-5; D unclear. The germline gives CDR1 SGHRS, CDR2 YFSETQ. The CDR3 runs 17 residues. Trimming took 0 bases from V and 0 from J, leaving 15 bases between them. CDR3 residues: CASSLVVTDGYQETQYF. The CDR3 DNA reads as TGCGCCAGCAGCTTGGTCGTGACGGACGGCTACCAAGAGACCCAGTACTTC. Variable domain in full (rest from reference TRBV5-1 and TRBJ2-5): KAGVTQTPRYLIKTRGQQVTLSCSPISGHRSVSWYQQTPGQGLQFLFEYFSETQRNKGNFPGRFSGRQFSNSRSEMNVSTLELGDSALYLCASSLVVTDGYQETQYFGPGTRLLVL.

V usage is TRBV2 and J usage is TRBJ1-2, with TRBD1 as a possible D gene (5 bases). V lost 4 bases and J lost 2, with 11 bases in between. Per germline, CDR1 SNHLY and CDR2 FYNNEI. The CDR3 has 14 residues. The CDR3 sequence is CASSGDGINYGYTF. CDR3 in DNA: TGTGCCAGCAGTGGGGACGGCATCAACTATGGCTACACCTTC.

The rearrangement joins TRBV28 to TRBJ1-4; no firm D call. Germline V gives CDR1 MDHEN, CDR2 SYDVKM. V dropped 3 bases and J dropped 10 bases, with 12 bases sitting between them. The CDR3 length is 13 residues. CDR3 residues: CASSFASVGKLFF. In DNA, the CDR3 is TGTGCCAGCAGTTTTGCCTCCGTGGGAAAACTGTTTTTT.

This clone was picked up one time. The chain links TRBV18 to TRBJ2-5; D is unclear. This CDR3 is 14 amino acids long. The V gene's germline CDR1 is KGHSH and CDR2 LQKENI. V lost 3 bases to trimming and J lost 5 bases, with 13 bases between them. DNA of the CDR3: TGTGCCAGCTCACCTTTCGGAAAGGTCGAGACCCAGTACTTC. Amino acids: CASSPFGKVETQYF.

The chain combines TRBV30 with TRBJ1-2; a weak D match, TRBD1 (5 bases). The CDR3 totals 14 residues. The ends were cut back, 0 bases at V and 4 bases at J, with 12 bases in the middle. Germline CDR1 is GTSNPN and CDR2 is SVGIG (reference sequence). The CDR3 bases are TGTGCCTGGAGTGTTGGGGCCGGGGGCTATGGCTACACCTTC. Protein product: CAWSVGAGGYGYTF.

The rearrangement uses TRBV30 and TRBJ2-7, with D perhaps assigned TRBD1 or TRBD2 (5 bases each). The CDR3 sequence is 12 residues long. The V gene's germline CDR1 is GTSNPN and CDR2 SVGIG (reference sequence). The V gene lost 4 bases and the J gene lost 6 bases, with 13 bases spanning the gap. The CDR3 nucleotides are TGTGCCTGGACCGAGTTGAGGGGCGAGCAGTACTTC. It encodes CAWTELRGEQYF.

The rearrangement uses TRBV7-6 and TRBJ2-2, with D perhaps TRBD2 (6 bases). Germline V CDR1 and CDR2: SGHVS, FNYEAQ. This CDR3 has 14 amino acids. The germline V and J ends were trimmed by 5 bases and 1 base, with 8 bases remaining between them. As DNA, the CDR3 is TGTGCCAGCAGCCGGCGGGGGAACACCGGGGAGCTGTTTTTT. It yields the protein CASSRRGNTGELFF.

This chain uses TRBV19 with TRBJ1-1; D possibly corresponds to TRBD1 (5 bases). This CDR3 contains 18 residues. The germline V gene encodes CDR1 LNHDA and CDR2 SQIVND (reference sequence). Trimming left V 5 bases short and J 4 bases short, with 26 bases between. CDR3 sequence: CASSPTGGHSSEGTEAFF. CDR3 sequence (DNA): TGTGCCAGTAGTCCAACAGGAGGACACTCCTCGGAGGGCACTGAAGCTTTCTTT.

This chain links TRBV10-3 with TRBJ1-5, with D uncertain. Trimming cost V 0 bases and J 7 bases, with 7 bases left between them. The CDR3 has 13 amino acids. CDR1 ENHRY and CDR2 SYGVKD come from the germline V gene. The CDR3, as DNA: TGTGCCATCAGTGAGTCCCGAGAACAGCCCCAGCATTTT. Its translation is CAISESREQPQHF.